Below, 21 T cell receptor beta chains from the same sample are listed, as sequenced in a study of blood T cell repertoires in COVID-19. The table came from immunoSEQ multiplex PCR; TCRdb's copy has only in-frame clones and leaves some out. There are 300,000 to 450,000 clones in the sample; about 90% occur only once, and 1.3% lies in the top ten. Sequenced sample: PBMCs or T cells enriched from blood (not recorded which). The receptors shown here come from a man aged 25 to 40 who had recovered from COVID-19.

Only one count was recorded for this clone. The chain's CDR3 is CASTLAGAGELFF. The CDR3 nucleotides are TGTGCCAGTACTCTAGCGGGGGCCGGGGAGCTGTTTTTT. The chain combines TRBV12-3 or TRBV12-4 with TRBJ2-2; 10 bases are shared with TRBD2. The V and J ends lost 9 bases and 6 bases, in that order; junction bases with no gene match: 4. The CDR3 has 13 residues.

The chain combines TRBV5-1 with TRBJ2-1; 8 nucleotides line up with TRBD1. Germline CDR1 reads SGHRS; CDR2 reads YFSETQ. The CDR3 is 15 residues long. V was pared by 4 bases and J by 8 bases, with 11 bases of the junction left unmatched. This CDR3 reads CASSGGTGGIDEQFF. The CDR3 DNA reads as TGCGCCAGCAGCGGAGGGACAGGAGGGATAGATGAGCAGTTCTTC.

This sequence joins TRBV7-2 and TRBJ1-2; unclear D gene. Germline values: CDR1 SGHTA, CDR2 FQGNSA. The CDR3 contains 14 residues. V shed 0 bases and J shed 7 bases, with 12 bases lying between them. The CDR3 loop reads CASSLAWNGGGYTF. CDR3 nucleotide sequence: TGTGCCAGCAGCTTAGCGTGGAATGGCGGTGGCTACACCTTC. Together with reference TRBV7-2 and TRBJ1-2, the CDR3 gives the full variable domain: GAGVSQSPSNKVTEKGKDVELRCDPISGHTALYWYRQSLGQGLEFLIYFQGNSAPDKSGLPSDRFSAERTGGSVSTLTIQRTQQEDSAVYLCASSLAWNGGGYTFGSGTRLTVV.

The rearrangement joins TRBV6-5 to TRBJ1-2; a weak D match, TRBD1 (6 bases). The CDR3 has 15 amino acids. Trimming took 5 bases from V and 0 from J, leaving 13 bases between them. Germline V lookup: CDR1 MNHEY, CDR2 SVGAGI. Here the CDR3 reads CASSTTGQANYGYTF. DNA for the CDR3: TGTGCCAGCAGTACAACAGGGCAAGCTAACTATGGCTACACCTTC.

Of note for this clone: The junction does not match germline at one end; this may be a read error. V and J are TRBV7-7 and TRBJ2-1; 8 bases map to TRBD1. This CDR3 comprises 13 residues. Germline V lookup: CDR1 SSHAT, CDR2 FNYEAQ (reference sequence). CDR3 in DNA: TGTGCTAGCAGCATCGACAGGGGCAATGAGCAGTTCTTC. It is translated as CASSIDRGNEQFF.

This clone showed up just a few times. The J gene is TRBJ1-1, the V gene TRBV2, with 8 bases fitting TRBD1. From germline, CDR1 is SNHLY and CDR2 FYNNEI. The CDR3 has 14 amino acids. V shed 6 bases, J shed 5 bases, and the junction held 8 bases outside the gene matches. The chain's CDR3 is CASSWEQGVTEAFF. CDR3 bases: TGTGCCAGCAGCTGGGAACAGGGGGTAACTGAAGCTTTCTTT.

The rearrangement uses TRBV4-1 and TRBJ1-5; 7 bases are shared with TRBD1. After removal of 2 bases from V and 1 base from J, the junction contained 5 bases not matched to a gene. The CDR3 is made up of 16 amino acids. From germline, CDR1 is MGHRA and CDR2 YSYEKL. The CDR3: CASSQNRGGSNQPQHF. The CDR3, as DNA: TGCGCCAGCAGCCAAAACAGGGGAGGAAGCAATCAGCCCCAGCATTTT.

In regard to this clone: The same CDR3 is also encoded by other DNA sequences in this sample. The rearrangement joins TRBV30 to TRBJ1-4, with TRBD1 matching over 7 bases. The CDR3 spans 15 residues. The V and J ends lost 0 bases and 3 bases, in that order; junction bases with no gene match: 4. Germline assignment: CDR1 GTSNPN and CDR2 SVGIG (reference sequence). CDR3 DNA: TGTGCCTGGAGTGTACAAGGGGGCTCTAATGAAAAACTGTTTTTT. Translation gives CAWSVQGGSNEKLFF.

V gene TRBV2 combines with J gene TRBJ1-2; D is uncertain. V gave up 2 bases and J gave up 4 bases, with 11 bases separating them. In germline, CDR1 is SNHLY, CDR2 FYNNEI. CDR3 length equals 14 residues. In nucleotides, the CDR3 is TGTGCCAGCAGTGAATCTCTAACGGGCTATGGCTACACCTTC. It encodes CASSESLTGYGYTF. The variable domain in full, completed from reference TRBV2 and TRBJ1-2, reads EPEVTQTPSHQVTQMGQEVILRCVPISNHLYFYWYRQILGQKVEFLVSFYNNEISEKSEIFDDQFSVERPDGSNFTLKIRSTKLEDSAMYFCASSESLTGYGYTFGSGTRLTVV.

Turning to this clone: The same CDR3 can be traced to other DNA sequences in this sample. V gene TRBV5-1 combines with J gene TRBJ2-1; D call uncertain. The CDR3 extends over 13 amino acids. V was pared by 0 bases and J by 6 bases, with 7 bases between. Germline CDR1 SGHRS, CDR2 YFSETQ. DNA for the CDR3: TGCGCCAGCAGCTTGGGGTCCGGCAATGAGCAGTTCTTC. Its protein is CASSLGSGNEQFF. The full variable domain, in which reference TRBV5-1 and TRBJ2-1 provide the parts outside the CDR3, is KAGVTQTPRYLIKTRGQQVTLSCSPISGHRSVSWYQQTPGQGLQFLFEYFSETQRNKGNFPGRFSGRQFSNSRSEMNVSTLELGDSALYLCASSLGSGNEQFFGPGTRLTVL.

The J gene is TRBJ2-3, the V gene TRBV5-1; D uncertain. The CDR3 length is 15 residues. V dropped 1 base and J dropped 2 bases, with 11 bases sitting between them. Per germline, CDR1 SGHRS and CDR2 YFSETQ. The CDR3 loop is CASSLSTAPTDTQYF. DNA of the CDR3: TGCGCCAGCAGCTTGAGCACTGCACCCACAGATACGCAGTATTTT.

This chain joins TRBV20-1 and TRBJ1-6; 7 bases fit TRBD1. The CDR3 extends over 14 amino acids. After removal of 3 bases from V and 7 bases from J, the junction contained 6 bases not matched to a gene. CDR1 is DFQATT, CDR2 SNEGSKA, per germline (reference sequence). This chain's CDR3 is CSASPGTENSPLHF. In DNA, the CDR3 is TGCAGTGCTAGTCCCGGGACAGAAAATTCACCCCTCCACTTT.

The chain couples TRBV3-1 (or the pseudogene TRBV3-2) to TRBJ1-2; no clear D gene. The V gene's germline CDR1 is LGHDT and CDR2 YNNKEL (reference sequence). V gave up 1 base and J gave up 4 bases, with 10 bases separating them. The CDR3 totals 14 residues. In DNA form, the CDR3 reads TGTGCCAGCAGCCAAGGCCGGGAGTTCTATGGCTACACCTTC. Amino acid sequence: CASSQGREFYGYTF.

This sequence joins TRBV5-1 and TRBJ2-1, with 7 bases identical to TRBD1. The CDR3 has 16 residues. Germline V gives CDR1 SGHRS, CDR2 YFSETQ. J was trimmed by 0 bases and V by 3 bases; bases with no gene match: 6. The CDR3 protein is CASSSGTDSSYNEQFF. The CDR3 DNA sequence: TGCGCCAGCAGCTCCGGGACAGATAGCTCCTACAATGAGCAGTTCTTC.

CDR3 protein: CATSNPARDTGELFF. CDR3 in DNA: TGTGCCACCAGCAACCCCGCAAGAGACACCGGGGAGCTGTTTTTT. The rearrangement uses TRBV15 and TRBJ2-2; no firm D call. The V gene lost 4 bases and the J gene lost 3 bases, with 12 bases spanning the gap. This CDR3 has 15 amino acids. Germline V lookup: CDR1 LNHNV, CDR2 YYDKDF (reference sequence).

The chain is built from TRBV30 and TRBJ1-6; D unresolved. The CDR3 covers 12 residues. V was pared by 2 bases and J by 7 bases, with 6 bases between. The germline CDR1 and CDR2 sequences are GTSNPN and SVGIG (reference sequence). For the CDR3, the DNA is TGTGCCTGGAGTCGAGAAAATTCACCCCTCCACTTT. This codes for CAWSRENSPLHF.

The chain carries TRBV12-5 and TRBJ2-5; D possibly corresponds to TRBD2 (6 bases). The CDR3 contains 14 residues. Germline CDR1 LGHNT, CDR2 FRNRAP. Trimming cost V 8 bases and J 1 base, with 14 bases left between them. The CDR3 reads CASMRRGPQETQYF. CDR3 nucleotide sequence: TGTGCTAGTATGCGGAGGGGCCCCCAAGAGACCCAGTACTTC.

This sequence joins TRBV25-1 and TRBJ2-3, with 7 bases identical to TRBD2. The CDR3 runs to 13 residues. CDR1 MGHDK and CDR2 SYGVNS come from the germline V gene. Trimming took 1 base from V and 5 from J; bases not matched to a gene: 0. CDR3 in DNA: TGTGCCAGCAGTGAATGGGAGGGAGATACGCAGTATTTT. Amino acid sequence: CASSEWEGDTQYF. Using reference TRBV25-1 and TRBJ2-3 for the parts outside the CDR3, the full variable domain is EADIYQTPRYLVIGTGKKITLECSQTMGHDKMYWYQQDPGMELHLIHYSYGVNSTEKGDLSSESTVSRIRTEHFPLTLESARPSHTSQYLCASSEWEGDTQYFGPGTRLTVL.

J is TRBJ1-2 and V is TRBV25-1, with unresolved D. Per germline, CDR1 MGHDK and CDR2 SYGVNS. CDR3 length: 14 residues. V lost 6 bases and J lost 8, with 19 bases in between. CDR3 nucleotides: TGTGCCAGCAGAGACGCGGGCGGCTCGGGAGGCTACACCTTC. Residues: CASRDAGGSGGYTF.

This clone was picked up one time. This chain uses TRBV19 with TRBJ1-4, with D hard to call. The CDR3 loop spans 15 amino acids. CDR1 and CDR2 (germline): LNHDA, SQIVND (reference sequence). V shed 1 base and J shed 3 bases, with 9 bases lying between them. The CDR3 loop is CASSIARGPNEKLFF. In DNA form, the CDR3 reads TGTGCCAGTAGTATAGCCCGCGGGCCTAATGAAAAACTGTTTTTT.

The chain couples TRBV4-1 to TRBJ2-2; 7 nucleotides line up with TRBD2. The ends lost 0 bases at V and 6 bases at J; junction bases unmatched: 7. Germline CDR1 MGHRA, CDR2 YSYEKL. CDR3 length: 16 amino acids. Written as DNA, the CDR3 is TGCGCCAGCAGCCAAGAGAATGGGGGGGTGGCCGGGGAGCTGTTTTTT. This sequence encodes CASSQENGGVAGELFF.